These T cell receptor beta chains were read from a single sample in a study of early T cells in non-severe SARS-CoV-2 infection. TCRdb independently ran MiXCR on the 5' RACE reads; one entry per CDR3 protein. The table records some 61,000 distinct CDR3 sequences, roughly 13% of them present only once. Sequences were obtained from whole blood. These receptors all stem from an adult who was a healthcare worker with PCR-confirmed SARS-CoV-2 infection or an uninfected control (not recorded which). Both conserved end residues are trimmed from each CDR3. Only some rows state a clone size, as once, few, many or a class for expanded clones.

V gene: TRBV7-3
clone size: many
J gene: TRBJ1-1
CDR3 protein: ASSFGGGTEAF

V gene: TRBV6-1
clone size: .
J gene: TRBJ2-7
CDR3 protein: ASSEIAAGGLYEQY

V gene: TRBV29-1
clone size: .
J gene: TRBJ2-5
CDR3 protein: SVGAGTSQETQY

V gene: TRBV11-3
clone size: few
J gene: TRBJ2-1
CDR3 protein: ASSIVAGGFGEQF

V gene: TRBV19
clone size: .
J gene: TRBJ2-3
CDR3 protein: ASSPRLAGSTDTQY

V gene: TRBV10-3
clone size: few
J gene: TRBJ2-7
CDR3 protein: AITGGGEQY

V gene: TRBV20-1
clone size: .
J gene: TRBJ2-2
CDR3 protein: SARDPNGPGQGGELF

V gene: TRBV20-1
clone size: .
J gene: TRBJ2-7
CDR3 protein: SAPNRLVESQQY

V gene: TRBV10-3
clone size: .
J gene: TRBJ2-3
CDR3 protein: AISDRATDTQY

V gene: TRBV3-1
clone size: few
J gene: TRBJ1-1
CDR3 protein: ASSQVRQGGPEAF

V gene: TRBV6-2/TRBV6-3
clone size: many
J gene: TRBJ2-3
CDR3 protein: ASSSRDTQY

V gene: TRBV28
clone size: .
J gene: TRBJ2-7
CDR3 protein: ASVKRELYEQY

V gene: TRBV2
clone size: .
J gene: TRBJ1-2
CDR3 protein: ASSDMRTASGYT

V gene: TRBV20-1
clone size: few
J gene: TRBJ2-1
CDR3 protein: SAYISGSSVNEQF

V gene: TRBV18
clone size: few
J gene: TRBJ1-5
CDR3 protein: ASSPPGGQPQH

V gene: TRBV6-2/TRBV6-3
clone size: .
J gene: TRBJ1-5
CDR3 protein: ASSFLPSAGTQLLAQH

V gene: TRBV15
clone size: many
J gene: TRBJ2-7
CDR3 protein: ATSRGPGLAGLGPDEQY

V gene: TRBV11-2
clone size: many
J gene: TRBJ2-3
CDR3 protein: ASSLSSGRAFTDTQY

V gene: TRBV5-5
clone size: few
J gene: TRBJ2-3
CDR3 protein: ASSSPGQDTDTQY

V gene: TRBV28
clone size: few
J gene: TRBJ1-6
CDR3 protein: ASSFQGVISPLH

V gene: TRBV18
clone size: .
J gene: TRBJ2-7
CDR3 protein: ASSPLKGVSLEQY

V gene: TRBV12-5
clone size: many
J gene: TRBJ2-1
CDR3 protein: ASGFHGDHEQF

V gene: TRBV9
clone size: .
J gene: TRBJ2-4
CDR3 protein: ASSVGGAKNIQY

V gene: TRBV28
clone size: .
J gene: TRBJ2-5
CDR3 protein: ASRTGVETQY

V gene: TRBV14
clone size: .
J gene: TRBJ2-5
CDR3 protein: ASSAPPVISGLYQETQY

V gene: TRBV20-1
clone size: few
J gene: TRBJ2-1
CDR3 protein: SATRDRRTYNEQF

V gene: TRBV11-2
clone size: many
J gene: TRBJ2-2
CDR3 protein: ASSLGSGGRTGELF

V gene: TRBV12-3/TRBV12-4
clone size: many
J gene: TRBJ1-1
CDR3 protein: ASRENTEAF

V gene: TRBV6-2/TRBV6-3
clone size: .
J gene: TRBJ2-1
CDR3 protein: ASSQHGQGKTNEQF

V gene: TRBV6-6
clone size: few
J gene: TRBJ1-3
CDR3 protein: ASSYGTGRNTIY

V gene: TRBV6-2/TRBV6-3
clone size: few
J gene: TRBJ2-2
CDR3 protein: ASTNPQVAGELF

V gene: TRBV29-1
clone size: .
J gene: TRBJ1-1
CDR3 protein: SVGENTEAF

V gene: TRBV21-1
clone size: .
J gene: TRBJ2-5
CDR3 protein: ASSSGLDLQETQY

V gene: TRBV7-2
clone size: .
J gene: TRBJ2-4
CDR3 protein: ASSKRLAKNIQY

V gene: TRBV20-1
clone size: many
J gene: TRBJ1-1
CDR3 protein: SAQDSRTEAF

V gene: TRBV3-1
clone size: few
J gene: TRBJ1-1
CDR3 protein: ASSRSGVMNTEAF

V gene: TRBV29-1
clone size: few
J gene: TRBJ2-5
CDR3 protein: SVEARLAQETQY

V gene: TRBV20-1
clone size: few
J gene: TRBJ2-7
CDR3 protein: SANSAGLAALGNEQY

V gene: TRBV6-1
clone size: many
J gene: TRBJ1-1
CDR3 protein: ASKQGASNTEAF

V gene: TRBV20-1
clone size: .
J gene: TRBJ2-1
CDR3 protein: SADIWDSSYNEQF

V gene: TRBV6-2/TRBV6-3
clone size: .
J gene: TRBJ2-1
CDR3 protein: ASSPGQGVVYNEQF

V gene: TRBV11-2
clone size: many
J gene: TRBJ2-2
CDR3 protein: ASSLSRLYGELF

V gene: TRBV11-1
clone size: .
J gene: TRBJ2-7
CDR3 protein: ASSFVAGGPHEQY

V gene: TRBV7-3
clone size: .
J gene: TRBJ2-2
CDR3 protein: ASSPLYGNGELF

V gene: TRBV30
clone size: .
J gene: TRBJ1-5
CDR3 protein: AWTPSSNQPQH

V gene: TRBV29-1
clone size: .
J gene: TRBJ2-2
CDR3 protein: SGGQGTGELF

V gene: TRBV6-6
clone size: .
J gene: TRBJ2-7
CDR3 protein: ASRRQGYYSYEQY

V gene: TRBV20-1
clone size: few
J gene: TRBJ2-7
CDR3 protein: SAIRAGASYEQY

V gene: TRBV3-1
clone size: .
J gene: TRBJ2-1
CDR3 protein: ASSHIAGGGREQF

V gene: TRBV19
clone size: few
J gene: TRBJ1-5
CDR3 protein: ASSIAGTPNQPQH

V gene: TRBV29-1
clone size: .
J gene: TRBJ1-2
CDR3 protein: SVDTDYGYT

V gene: TRBV28
clone size: .
J gene: TRBJ2-6
CDR3 protein: ASTSASEANVLT

V gene: TRBV3-1
clone size: few
J gene: TRBJ1-2
CDR3 protein: ASSLGTGVYGYT

V gene: TRBV28
clone size: .
J gene: TRBJ2-2
CDR3 protein: ASSLLYRGQASGELF

V gene: TRBV18
clone size: few
J gene: TRBJ1-6
CDR3 protein: ASSQAGTGRNSPLH